The 27 T cell receptor beta chains below were found in one sample sequenced in a study of cytotoxic CD8 clonotypes in ibrutinib-treated CLL. TCRdb keeps only in-frame clones here, not all; method: immunoSEQ multiplex PCR. The sample holds 130,000 to 150,000 clones, under 95% seen once. The input for sequencing was PBMCs, taken after 12 months of ibrutinib treatment. These receptors were taken from a human donor with chronic lymphocytic leukemia.

The chain recombines TRBV28 with TRBJ2-2; 12 bases are a match to TRBD2. From germline, CDR1 is MDHEN and CDR2 SYDVKM. The V and J ends lost 9 bases and 3 bases, in that order; junction bases with no gene match: 2. This CDR3 spans 14 amino acids. CDR3: CASLAGGDTGELFF. Written as DNA, the CDR3 is TGTGCCAGTCTAGCGGGAGGGGACACCGGGGAGCTGTTTTTT.

This clone turned up a few times. The chain uses TRBV27 and TRBJ2-7, with TRBD2 matching over 7 bases. V was pared by 2 bases and J by 3 bases, with 16 bases of the junction left unmatched. Germline V lookup: CDR1 MNHEY, CDR2 SMNVEV (reference sequence). CDR3 length: 18 amino acids. CDR3 bases: TGTGCCAGCAGTTTAAAATCAAACACTCTAGCGGTCGGCTACGAGCAGTACTTC. This encodes CASSLKSNTLAVGYEQYF.

The chain links TRBV28 to TRBJ1-2; D is ambiguous. Germline CDR1 MDHEN, CDR2 SYDVKM. The CDR3 sequence is 14 residues long. Trimming took 2 bases from V and 2 from J, leaving 9 bases between them. The DNA of the CDR3 is TGTGCCAGCAGTTTAAAGGTGCCCAACTATGGCTACACCTTC. It encodes CASSLKVPNYGYTF.

This chain joins TRBV7-6 and TRBJ2-5; D gene ambiguous. The V gene's germline CDR1 is SGHVS and CDR2 FNYEAQ. V was cut by 1 base and J by 4 bases, with 4 bases left in between. This CDR3 has 12 residues. CDR3 coding DNA: TGTGCCAGCAGCTTAGGCCCAGAGACCCAGTACTTC. This encodes CASSLGPETQYF.

The chain has TRBV30 and TRBJ1-2; D is unclear. Per the germline V gene, CDR1 is GTSNPN and CDR2 is SVGIG (reference sequence). CDR3 size: 12 residues. In DNA form, the CDR3 reads TGTGTCTTAATTGACCCTCGATATGGCTACACCTTC. This codes for CVLIDPRYGYTF.

This chain uses TRBV4-2 with TRBJ1-5; 10 bases are a match to TRBD1. Germline trimming cut 2 bases from V and 6 bases from J; bases unmatched to any gene: 4. Germline V lookup: CDR1 LGHNA, CDR2 YNFKEQ. The CDR3 is 15 amino acids. The CDR3 bases are TGTGCCAGCAGCCAACGGACAGGGGGGGTTCAGCCCCAGCATTTT. Translation gives CASSQRTGGVQPQHF.

The chain carries TRBV27 and TRBJ2-4; D might be TRBD1 (5 bases). V lost 7 bases, J lost 6 bases, and 19 bases lay in between. The CDR3 extends over 15 amino acids. Germline-derived CDR1 and CDR2 are MNHEY and SMNVEV (reference sequence). DNA for the CDR3: TGTGCCAGCAAACCCTCCCCCACAGGAAGAAACATTCAGTACTTC. This translates into CASKPSPTGRNIQYF.

The V call is TRBV7-9, the J call TRBJ2-2; 8 positions match TRBD1. The germline V gene encodes CDR1 SEHNR and CDR2 FQNEAQ (reference sequence). The CDR3 length is 15 residues. V was clipped by 5 bases and J by 5 bases; unmatched bases: 7. DNA for the CDR3: TGTGCCAGCAGCGCCTGGGACAGGCGGACCGGGGAGCTGTTTTTT. It codes for CASSAWDRRTGELFF. The full variable domain, in which reference TRBV7-9 and TRBJ2-2 provide the parts outside the CDR3, is DTGVSQNPRHKITKRGQNVTFRCDPISEHNRLYWYRQTLGQGPEFLTYFQNEAQLEKSRLLSDRFSAERPKGSFSTLEIQRTEQGDSAMYLCASSAWDRRTGELFFGEGSRLTVL.

The chain carries TRBV5-1 and TRBJ2-7, with a tentative D call TRBD2 (7 bases). Germline loops: CDR1 SGHRS, CDR2 YFSETQ. The CDR3 runs 15 residues. V dropped 3 bases and J dropped 3 bases, with 16 bases sitting between them. CDR3 in amino acids: CASSWRGEGRYEQYF. The CDR3 coding sequence is TGCGCCAGCAGCTGGAGGGGGGAGGGCCGCTACGAGCAGTACTTC.

The chain is built from TRBV2 and TRBJ2-3; D is possibly TRBD1 or TRBD2 (5 bases each). Germline V gives CDR1 SNHLY, CDR2 FYNNEI. The CDR3 has 17 residues. Trimming took off 6 bases at V and 0 bases at J, with 19 bases between the two ends. The CDR3 DNA reads TGTGCCAGCAGCCTCACATGGGTGGGGGATAGCACAGATACGCAGTATTTT. Translation gives CASSLTWVGDSTDTQYF. Full variable domain (missing parts from reference TRBV2 and TRBJ2-3): EPEVTQTPSHQVTQMGQEVILRCVPISNHLYFYWYRQILGQKVEFLVSFYNNEISEKSEIFDDQFSVERPDGSNFTLKIRSTKLEDSAMYFCASSLTWVGDSTDTQYFGPGTRLTVL.

This clone was seen a handful of times. The chain recombines TRBV7-9 with TRBJ2-3; D unresolved. V lost 4 bases and J lost 4, with 6 bases in between. The CDR3 is 12 residues long. Germline V gives CDR1 SEHNR, CDR2 FQNEAQ (reference sequence). For the CDR3, the DNA is TGTGCCAGCAGCTCCGGAGCAGATACGCAGTATTTT. It specifies CASSSGADTQYF.

The genes are TRBV11-3 and TRBJ2-1; TRBD2 agrees at 7 bases. Germline CDR1 and CDR2: SGHNT and YENEEA. V dropped 5 bases and J dropped 6; count of bases not matched to a gene: 1. This CDR3 comprises 12 residues. The CDR3 region has the DNA TGTGCCAGCAGCGGGAGGGCCAATGAGCAGTTCTTC. Its translation: CASSGRANEQFF.

The CDR3 here is CASSFGGWGSEAFF. The CDR3, as DNA: TGTGCCAGCAGCTTCGGCGGGTGGGGATCTGAAGCTTTCTTT. This chain uses TRBV11-3 with TRBJ1-1; D not resolved. Looked up from germline, CDR1 is SGHNT and CDR2 is YENEEA. V was shortened by 3 bases and J by 6 bases, with 14 bases between the two germline ends. The CDR3 spans 14 residues.

The V gene is TRBV28, the J gene TRBJ1-1; no clear D. CDR3 size: 13 residues. The germline V gene has CDR1 MDHEN and CDR2 SYDVKM. V dropped 5 bases and J dropped 4 bases, with 11 bases sitting between them. CDR3: CASSGLVGTEAFF. The CDR3, as DNA: TGTGCCAGCAGTGGGCTCGTTGGCACTGAAGCTTTCTTT.

This clone has just one count. The rearrangement links TRBV2 to TRBJ2-5; a possible D gene is TRBD1 (5 bases). Deletions cut 8 bases from V and 1 base from J, with 17 bases between. CDR1 is SNHLY, CDR2 FYNNEI, per germline. This CDR3 is 15 amino acids long. In DNA, the CDR3 is TGTGCCAGCCGGCGGACATCCGTCCCCCAAGAGACCCAGTACTTC. This codes for CASRRTSVPQETQYF.

The chain couples TRBV11-2 to TRBJ2-7, with 10 bases fitting TRBD1. Germline V gene lookup returns CDR1 SGHAT and CDR2 FQNNGV. V lost 3 bases to trimming and J lost 4 bases; unmatched junction nucleotides: 9. The CDR3 runs 16 residues. CDR3 in amino acids: CASSFKSWTGGYEQYF. The CDR3 coding sequence is TGTGCCAGCAGCTTTAAGTCGTGGACAGGGGGATACGAGCAGTACTTC.

The J gene is TRBJ2-1, the V gene TRBV29-1, with 13 bases that match TRBD2. CDR3 length: 17 residues. Trimming cost V 6 bases and J 0 bases; bases outside gene matches: 8. CDR1 and CDR2 from the germline V gene are SQVTM and ANQGSEA. The CDR3 loop reads CSVPRTSGRSSYNEQFF. CDR3 DNA sequence: TGCAGCGTCCCTAGGACTAGCGGGAGAAGCTCCTACAATGAGCAGTTCTTC.

This chain links TRBV6-1 with TRBJ1-2, with D possibly TRBD1 on 6 matching bases. The V gene's germline CDR1 is MNHNS and CDR2 SASEGT. Trimming shortened V by 2 bases and J by 8 bases, and 15 bases separated the two germline ends. CDR3 length equals 14 residues. This chain's CDR3 is CASSESGAGRGYTF. In nucleotides, the CDR3 is TGTGCCAGCAGTGAATCAGGGGCGGGGCGAGGCTACACCTTC.

Of note for this clone: The identical CDR3 is also encoded by other nucleotide sequences in the sample. The rearrangement uses TRBV19 and TRBJ2-3; no clear D gene. CDR1 and CDR2 from the germline V gene are LNHDA and SQIVND (reference sequence). The V end lost 1 base, the J end lost 1 base, and 6 bases lay between the germline ends. There are 14 residues in the CDR3. CDR3 amino acids: CASSIGLRTDTQYF. The CDR3 bases are TGTGCCAGTAGTATAGGGCTCCGCACAGATACGCAGTATTTT.

The CDR3 DNA reads as TGTGCCAGCAGCTTAGCGCGGGGGGGCCCTTCCTCCTACGAGCAGTACTTC. It is translated as CASSLARGGPSSYEQYF. The rearrangement joins TRBV7-9 to TRBJ2-7; 9 bases fit TRBD2. The V segment lost 0 bases and the J segment 0 bases; nucleotides outside the gene matches: 6. The CDR3 totals 17 residues. Germline values: CDR1 SEHNR, CDR2 FQNEAQ (reference sequence).

The chain couples TRBV27 to TRBJ2-5; D uncertain. Germline V gives CDR1 MNHEY, CDR2 SMNVEV (reference sequence). The length of the CDR3 is 14 residues. V shed 4 bases and J shed 4 bases, with 13 bases lying between them. The CDR3 nucleotides read TGTGCCAGCAGTTCCATGCCCCCAGGAGAGACCCAGTACTTC. Translating gives CASSSMPPGETQYF.

This rearrangement joins TRBV7-9 to TRBJ1-2, with D possibly being TRBD1 (5 bases). Germline CDR1 SEHNR, CDR2 FQNEAQ (reference sequence). The CDR3 runs to 15 residues. Trimming shortened V by 5 bases and J by 3 bases, and 16 bases separated the two germline ends. The CDR3 loop is CASSRLAGNDYGYTF. DNA of the CDR3: TGTGCCAGCAGCCGTCTGGCAGGGAATGACTATGGCTACACCTTC.

The gene calls are TRBV19 and TRBJ1-1, with TRBD1 matching 10 bases. This CDR3 is 16 amino acids long. The germline V gene has CDR1 LNHDA and CDR2 SQIVND (reference sequence). Unmatched junction bases numbered 10, after V lost 6 bases and J lost 3 bases. The CDR3 DNA sequence: TGTGCCAGTAGACAGGGGGACAGGGGCCAGTACACTGAAGCTTTCTTT. It codes for CASRQGDRGQYTEAFF. Combining the CDR3 with reference TRBV19 and TRBJ1-1 gives the whole variable domain DGGITQSPKYLFRKEGQNVTLSCEQNLNHDAMYWYRQDPGQGLRLIYYSQIVNDFQKGDIAEGYSVSREKKESFPLTVTSAQKNPTAFYLCASRQGDRGQYTEAFFGQGTRLTVV.

This rearrangement joins TRBV7-2 to TRBJ2-2; either TRBD1 or TRBD2 may supply D (5 bases each). The CDR3 extends over 15 amino acids. Germline lookup yields CDR1 SGHTA and CDR2 FQGNSA. Trimming cost V 0 bases and J 4 bases, with 9 bases left between them. This CDR3 is CASSLARGPTGELFF. The CDR3 nucleotides are TGTGCCAGCAGCTTAGCCCGGGGACCCACCGGGGAGCTGTTTTTT.

The chain links TRBV28 to TRBJ2-7; 11 bases are shared with TRBD2. V was pared by 8 bases and J by 2 bases, with 5 bases of the junction left unmatched. The CDR3 length is 14 residues. Germline lookup yields CDR1 MDHEN and CDR2 SYDVKM. The CDR3 sequence is CASHLAGGTYEQYF. In DNA, the CDR3 is TGTGCCAGCCACCTAGCGGGAGGAACCTACGAGCAGTACTTC.

The chain carries TRBV11-2 and TRBJ2-1; 12 nucleotides match TRBD2. Germline V gene sequence: CDR1 SGHAT, CDR2 FQNNGV. The junction had 11 bases not matched to a gene; V was cut back by 5 bases and J by 9 bases. This CDR3 contains 16 residues. The CDR3 spells CASSRRTSGIGGEQFF. The CDR3 coding sequence is TGTGCCAGCAGCCGACGGACTAGCGGGATCGGCGGTGAGCAGTTCTTC.

The V call is TRBV19, the J call TRBJ2-5, with D possibly TRBD2 on 6 matching bases. The germline V gene encodes CDR1 LNHDA and CDR2 SQIVND (reference sequence). V was cut by 7 bases and J by 5 bases, with 17 bases left in between. The CDR3 loop spans 14 amino acids. The chain's CDR3 is CASTTGGERETQYF. Written as DNA, the CDR3 is TGTGCCAGTACCACCGGCGGGGAGAGGGAGACCCAGTACTTC.